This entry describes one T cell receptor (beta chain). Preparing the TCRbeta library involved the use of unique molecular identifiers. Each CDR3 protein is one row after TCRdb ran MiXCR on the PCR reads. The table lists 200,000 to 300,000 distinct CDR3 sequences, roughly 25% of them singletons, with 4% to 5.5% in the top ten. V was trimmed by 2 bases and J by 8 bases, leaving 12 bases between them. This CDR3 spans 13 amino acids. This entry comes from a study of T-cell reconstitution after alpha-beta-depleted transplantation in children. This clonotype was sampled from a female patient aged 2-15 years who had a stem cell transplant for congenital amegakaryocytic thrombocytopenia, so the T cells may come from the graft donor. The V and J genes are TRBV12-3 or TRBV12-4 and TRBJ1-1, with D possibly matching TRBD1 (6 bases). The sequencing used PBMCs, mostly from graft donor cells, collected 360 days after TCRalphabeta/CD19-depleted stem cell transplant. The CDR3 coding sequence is TGTGCCAGCAGTTTACGGTTGAGGGGGGAAGCTTTCTTT. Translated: CASSLRLRGEAFF.